The 14 T cell receptor beta chains below were found in one sample sequenced in a study of beta chain features in type 1 diabetes. The sequenced template was cDNA made from the entire isolated RNA. Measured with immunoSEQ multiplex PCR; TCRdb has only the in-frame clones, and not every one. The sample consists of 310,000 or so clones, about 10% of them appearing once. Input material: naive CD4+ T cells from blood. These receptor sequences come from a woman aged 30 to 39 in good health.

This clone was detected a few times. This chain uses TRBV18 with TRBJ2-1, with D possibly TRBD2 on 6 matching bases. Trimming took 3 bases from V and 1 from J, leaving 10 bases between them. CDR3 size: 15 residues. From germline, CDR1 is KGHSH and CDR2 LQKENI. The CDR3 coding sequence is TGTGCCAGCTCACCTTCCGGGACTTCCTACAATGAGCAGTTCTTC. Residues: CASSPSGTSYNEQFF.

The chain is built from TRBV18 and TRBJ1-2, with a possible D match to TRBD1 (6 bases). Germline V gene sequence: CDR1 KGHSH, CDR2 LQKENI. The CDR3 contains 14 residues. V was shortened by 3 bases and J by 1 base, with 9 bases between the two germline ends. The CDR3 is CASSPTGSNYGYTF. The DNA of the CDR3 is TGTGCCAGCTCACCCACAGGGAGTAACTATGGCTACACCTTC.

This clone was seen only a few times. The CDR3 DNA follows: TGTGCCAGCAGGCCATGGACAGGGACCCAAGAGACCCAGTACTTC. It is translated as CASRPWTGTQETQYF. The V call is TRBV5-4, the J call TRBJ2-5; 8 nucleotides match TRBD1. The CDR3 is made up of 15 amino acids. The V gene end was trimmed by 5 bases and the J gene end by 1 base; junction bases not matched to a gene: 7. Germline V gene sequence: CDR1 SGHNT, CDR2 YYREEE (reference sequence).

The rearrangement joins TRBV5-1 to TRBJ2-5, with TRBD1 matching 8 bases. In germline, CDR1 is SGHRS, CDR2 YFSETQ. The CDR3 covers 13 residues. Trimming removed 4 bases from V and 4 bases from J; junction bases left unmatched: 3. CDR3 DNA: TGCGCCAGCAGCCCTGGACAGGGAGAGACCCAGTACTTC. Its protein is CASSPGQGETQYF.

The CDR3 nucleotides are TGTGCCAGCAGCCTTCCGGGACTAGCGGGAGTAGGAGATACGCAGTATTTT. It yields the protein CASSLPGLAGVGDTQYF. The chain has TRBV14 and TRBJ2-3; 14 nucleotides line up with TRBD2. The CDR3 covers 17 residues. Germline V gene sequence: CDR1 SGHDN, CDR2 FVKESK. V lost 4 bases and J lost 5; bases outside the gene matches: 8.

This clone was seen a handful of times. This chain links TRBV29-1 with TRBJ2-3; weak D call: TRBD2 (5 bases). The CDR3 contains 13 residues. Germline CDR1 and CDR2: SQVTM and ANQGSEA. Trimming took 4 bases from V and 3 from J, leaving 11 bases between them. CDR3 bases: TGCAGCGTTGGGGTATTAGCGACAGATACGCAGTATTTT. Translation: CSVGVLATDTQYF.

This clone was seen a handful of times. The chain is built from TRBV9 and TRBJ2-5, with TRBD2 matching 7 bases. Per germline, CDR1 SGDLS and CDR2 YYNGEE. The length of the CDR3 is 15 residues. With V trimmed by 4 bases and J by 5 bases, 11 bases remained unmatched. The CDR3 loop is CASSSGGLVWETQYF. The CDR3 coding sequence is TGTGCCAGCAGCTCGGGTGGACTAGTCTGGGAGACCCAGTACTTC.

The chain combines TRBV7-9 with TRBJ2-7, with a possible D match to TRBD2 (6 bases). Germline loops: CDR1 SEHNR, CDR2 FQNEAQ (reference sequence). The V end was cut by 2 bases, the J end by 0 bases, with 8 bases between. CDR3 length: 14 amino acids. DNA for the CDR3: TGTGCCAGCAGCTTACAGGGACTCTCCTACGAGCAGTACTTC. Translation: CASSLQGLSYEQYF. The full variable domain, with the rest looked up from reference TRBV7-9 and TRBJ2-7, is DTGVSQNPRHKITKRGQNVTFRCDPISEHNRLYWYRQTLGQGPEFLTYFQNEAQLEKSRLLSDRFSAERPKGSFSTLEIQRTEQGDSAMYLCASSLQGLSYEQYFGPGTRLTVT.

This clone was counted a few times. This rearrangement joins TRBV28 to TRBJ1-1, with D hard to call. CDR1 and CDR2 (germline): MDHEN, SYDVKM. With 7 bases removed from V and 1 base from J, the gap between germline ends came to 13 bases. The CDR3 is 14 amino acids. The CDR3 loop is CASTPGGSNTEAFF. The CDR3 DNA reads TGTGCCAGCACCCCGGGTGGGTCGAACACTGAAGCTTTCTTT.

This clone was recorded a few times. The CDR3: CASSYSTGQETQYF. For the CDR3, the DNA is TGTGCCAGCAGTTACTCGACGGGTCAAGAGACCCAGTACTTC. V is TRBV6-5 and J is TRBJ2-5, with unresolved D. Germline loops: CDR1 MNHEY, CDR2 SVGAGI. The CDR3 sequence is 14 residues long. Deletions cut 0 bases from V and 2 bases from J, with 7 bases between.

The chain joins TRBV7-2 to TRBJ2-1; 7 bases fit TRBD2. Germline assignment: CDR1 SGHTA and CDR2 FQGNSA. The CDR3 totals 15 residues. The V gene end was trimmed by 6 bases and the J gene end by 5 bases; junction bases not matched to a gene: 10. The CDR3 DNA follows: TGTGCCAGCAGTACCGGGAGGAGCACGGACAATGAGCAGTTCTTC. Protein product: CASSTGRSTDNEQFF. The whole variable domain, remainder taken from reference TRBV7-2 and TRBJ2-1, is GAGVSQSPSNKVTEKGKDVELRCDPISGHTALYWYRQSLGQGLEFLIYFQGNSAPDKSGLPSDRFSAERTGGSVSTLTIQRTQQEDSAVYLCASSTGRSTDNEQFFGPGTRLTVL.

The genes are TRBV28 and TRBJ1-5, with D possibly TRBD1 on 6 matching bases. V shed 5 bases and J shed 2 bases, with 13 bases lying between them. Germline assignment: CDR1 MDHEN and CDR2 SYDVKM. This CDR3 region has 15 residues. Here the CDR3 reads CASSTTGSGNQPQHF. In DNA, the CDR3 is TGTGCCAGCAGTACTACAGGGAGTGGCAATCAGCCCCAGCATTTT. Full variable domain (outside the CDR3, taken from reference TRBV28 and TRBJ1-5): DVKVTQSSRYLVKRTGEKVFLECVQDMDHENMFWYRQDPGLGLRLIYFSYDVKMKEKGDIPEGYSVSREKKERFSLILESASTNQTSMYLCASSTTGSGNQPQHFGDGTRLSIL.

This clone was seen a handful of times. This chain connects TRBV30 to TRBJ2-7, with D possibly matching TRBD2 (5 bases). Germline V gene sequence: CDR1 GTSNPN, CDR2 SVGIG (reference sequence). The V end was cut by 0 bases, the J end by 6 bases, with 12 bases between. The CDR3 extends over 13 amino acids. The CDR3 DNA reads as TGTGCCTGGAGTGTACGGGAATACGCCGAGCAGTACTTC. Translation gives CAWSVREYAEQYF.

CDR3 region: CASRPASPGANVLTF. The CDR3 DNA reads as TGTGCCAGTAGACCCGCTAGTCCTGGGGCCAACGTCCTGACTTTC. The rearrangement joins TRBV19 to TRBJ2-6; D call uncertain. Trimming cost V 6 bases and J 2 bases, with 11 bases left between them. CDR3 size: 15 residues. Germline assignment: CDR1 LNHDA and CDR2 SQIVND (reference sequence).